The 29 T cell receptor beta chains below were found in one sample sequenced in a study of shared clonotypes between healthy human individuals. CD8 cells classed as naive were CD45RO-negative and positively selected for CCR7, excluding terminally differentiated effector memory CD45RA+ cells. Clones were sequenced by immunoSEQ multiplex PCR, and TCRdb holds only the in-frame ones, with some missing. Of about 1,900,000 clones in the sample, about 95% were seen once. Material for sequencing was naive CD8+ T cells sorted from blood. The receptor set was obtained from a man younger than 35 in good health.

Notes on this clone: At the DNA level, this CDR3 is encoded by other sequences in the same sample as well. The chain has TRBV13 and TRBJ2-7; D gene ambiguous. Germline CDR1 and CDR2: PRHDT and FYEKMQ (reference sequence). This CDR3 comprises 12 residues. The V end lost 5 bases, the J end lost 3 bases, and 8 bases lay between the germline ends. CDR3 coding DNA: TGTGCCAGCAGCCTCGGAAACTACGAGCAGTACTTC. Protein: CASSLGNYEQYF.

The rearrangement links TRBV10-3 to TRBJ1-4; D remains ambiguous. This CDR3 is 14 amino acids long. V gave up 2 bases and J gave up 7 bases, with 11 bases separating them. The V gene's germline CDR1 is ENHRY and CDR2 SYGVKD. The CDR3 spells CAISELGPGEKLFF. The CDR3 DNA follows: TGTGCCATCAGTGAGCTAGGACCTGGTGAAAAACTGTTTTTT.

The genes are TRBV19 and TRBJ2-7, with D maybe TRBD2 (6 bases). There are 15 residues in the CDR3. CDR1 LNHDA and CDR2 SQIVND come from the germline V gene (reference sequence). Between the trimmed V and J ends, which lost 2 bases and 1 base, there was a span of 12 bases. The CDR3 DNA sequence: TGTGCCAGTAGTATAAAAGGAGGGTCGTCCTACGAGCAGTACTTC. It translates to CASSIKGGSSYEQYF.

This clone came up once. The chain carries TRBV5-4 and TRBJ2-7, with no clear D. CDR1 is SGHNT and CDR2 is YYREEE in the germline V gene (reference sequence). The CDR3 extends over 13 amino acids. V was cut by 4 bases and J by 1 base, with 9 bases left in between. The CDR3 sequence: CASSQDVSYEQYF. The DNA of the CDR3 is TGTGCCAGCAGCCAGGACGTATCCTACGAGCAGTACTTC.

This rearrangement joins TRBV10-3 to TRBJ1-1, with D hard to call. Trimming removed 2 bases at V and 5 bases at J, with 9 bases between. Germline-derived CDR1 and CDR2 are ENHRY and SYGVKD. The CDR3 loop spans 13 amino acids. The CDR3 is CAISEEGWTEAFF. In DNA form, the CDR3 reads TGTGCCATCAGTGAGGAGGGCTGGACTGAAGCTTTCTTT.

The chain has TRBV12-5 and TRBJ2-1; D could derive from TRBD1 or TRBD2 (5 bases each). From germline, CDR1 is LGHNT and CDR2 FRNRAP. V was trimmed by 3 bases and J by 6 bases, leaving 9 bases between them. This CDR3 has 13 amino acids. The CDR3: CASGFPGGNEQFF. CDR3 DNA sequence: TGTGCTAGTGGTTTTCCTGGGGGCAATGAGCAGTTCTTC. Filled out from reference TRBV12-5 and TRBJ2-1, the complete variable domain reads DARVTQTPRHKVTEMGQEVTMRCQPILGHNTVFWYRQTMMQGLELLAYFRNRAPLDDSGMPKDRFSAEMPDATLATLKIQPSEPRDSAVYFCASGFPGGNEQFFGPGTRLTVL.

The chain couples TRBV7-2 to TRBJ1-3; TRBD1 is a possible D gene (5 bases). The V gene's germline CDR1 is SGHTA and CDR2 FQGNSA. This CDR3 is built from 15 residues. Trimming left V 4 bases short and J 4 bases short, with 14 bases between. The CDR3 sequence: CASSSRAILGNTIYF. For the CDR3, the DNA is TGTGCCAGCAGCTCCAGGGCCATCCTCGGAAACACCATATATTTT.

CDR3 protein: CASTTGTLYNEQFF. DNA of the CDR3: TGCGCCAGCACGACCGGGACCCTATACAATGAGCAGTTCTTC. This chain uses TRBV10-2 with TRBJ2-1; D may correspond to TRBD1 or TRBD2 (5 bases each). The V gene's germline CDR1 is WSHSY and CDR2 SAAADI. V was trimmed by 7 bases and J by 4 bases, leaving 14 bases between them. The CDR3 has 14 amino acids.

This chain connects TRBV13 to TRBJ1-5; 8 nucleotides line up with TRBD1. CDR3 size: 17 residues. After removal of 0 bases from V and 2 bases from J, the junction contained 6 bases not matched to a gene. The germline V gene encodes CDR1 PRHDT and CDR2 FYEKMQ (reference sequence). In DNA form, the CDR3 reads TGTGCCAGCAGCTTAGGTCAGGGGGCATATGGCAATCAGCCCCAGCATTTT. This translates into CASSLGQGAYGNQPQHF.

This clone was found once. The chain couples TRBV7-9 to TRBJ2-1; 7 positions match TRBD2. CDR3 size: 14 residues. Germline V lookup: CDR1 SEHNR, CDR2 FQNEAQ (reference sequence). The junction had 14 bases not matched to a gene; V was cut back by 10 bases and J by 8 bases. CDR3 protein: CATYGAGVGHEQFF. The CDR3, as DNA: TGTGCCACATATGGTGCGGGAGTCGGGCATGAGCAGTTCTTC.

This clone was detected once. Other DNA sequences in the sample encode the same CDR3. The rearrangement uses TRBV9 and TRBJ2-7, with D perhaps matching TRBD1 (5 bases). There are 11 residues in the CDR3. Trimming pared 3 bases from V and 6 bases from J, leaving 7 bases between. CDR1 is SGDLS and CDR2 is YYNGEE in the germline V gene. CDR3 residues: CASSGGAEQYF. CDR3 DNA: TGTGCCAGCAGCGGTGGGGCCGAGCAGTACTTC.

V is TRBV28 and J is TRBJ2-5, with TRBD1 identical over 10 bases. V dropped 5 bases and J dropped 0; count of bases not matched to a gene: 3. CDR1 and CDR2 (germline): MDHEN, SYDVKM. The CDR3 loop spans 15 amino acids. CDR3 sequence (DNA): TGTGCCAGCAGTCCGACAGGGGGCCACCAAGAGACCCAGTACTTC. Encoded protein: CASSPTGGHQETQYF.

The rearrangement uses TRBV6-5 and TRBJ2-5, with 9 bases fitting TRBD1. Germline V gene lookup returns CDR1 MNHEY and CDR2 SVGAGI. The CDR3 is 15 residues long. J gave up 5 bases and V 5 bases, and 9 bases lay outside the gene matches. The CDR3: CASSPKQGAAETQYF. For the CDR3, the DNA is TGTGCCAGCAGTCCGAAACAGGGGGCGGCTGAGACCCAGTACTTC.

The chain employs TRBV25-1 and TRBJ2-7; D may be TRBD1 (6 bases). The V end was cut by 2 bases, the J end by 4 bases, with 15 bases between. CDR3 length: 15 amino acids. The germline V gene has CDR1 MGHDK and CDR2 SYGVNS. The CDR3 DNA follows: TGTGCCAGCAGTGAAAAGGGGCCGACAGGTTACGAGCAGTACTTC. Protein: CASSEKGPTGYEQYF.

J is TRBJ2-1 and V is TRBV11-2; 11 bases are shared with TRBD2. V lost 5 bases to trimming and J lost 5 bases; unmatched junction nucleotides: 8. Germline CDR1 and CDR2: SGHAT and FQNNGV. This CDR3 is 16 amino acids long. The CDR3 DNA sequence: TGTGCCAGCAGCGGCGCTAGCGGGGGGCCAGACAATGAGCAGTTCTTC. Its protein is CASSGASGGPDNEQFF.

V gene TRBV4-1 combines with J gene TRBJ2-5, with D maybe TRBD1 (6 bases). This CDR3 is 13 amino acids long. Germline CDR1 is MGHRA and CDR2 is YSYEKL. V was trimmed by 4 bases and J by 5 bases, leaving 11 bases between them. CDR3: CASSPRQAETQYF. DNA for the CDR3: TGCGCCAGCAGCCCTCGACAGGCCGAGACCCAGTACTTC.

V is TRBV6-5 and J is TRBJ2-1; 7 bases align to TRBD2. Unmatched junction bases numbered 8, after V lost 4 bases and J lost 8 bases. Per germline, CDR1 MNHEY and CDR2 SVGAGI. CDR3 size: 14 residues. This chain's CDR3 is CASSSHGGDDEQFF. The CDR3 coding sequence is TGTGCCAGCAGTTCTCATGGGGGGGACGATGAGCAGTTCTTC.

V is TRBV11-2 and J is TRBJ2-3, with 8 bases identical to TRBD2. V lost 5 bases and J lost 1; bases outside the gene matches: 11. The CDR3 is 17 amino acids. CDR1 and CDR2 from the germline V gene are SGHAT and FQNNGV. This chain's CDR3 is CASSLIAGLQGTDTQYF. CDR3 nucleotide sequence: TGTGCCAGCAGCCTCATAGCGGGGTTACAGGGCACAGATACGCAGTATTTT. The full variable domain, completed using reference TRBV11-2 and TRBJ2-3, is EAGVAQSPRYKIIEKRQSVAFWCNPISGHATLYWYQQILGQGPKLLIQFQNNGVVDDSQLPKDRFSAERLKGVDSTLKIQPAKLEDSAVYLCASSLIAGLQGTDTQYFGPGTRLTVL.

About this clone: The same CDR3 also results from other DNA sequences found in this sample. The V call is TRBV11-2, the J call TRBJ2-1; D gene uncertain. V was shortened by 5 bases and J by 5 bases, with 4 bases between the two germline ends. The CDR3 contains 11 residues. Germline values: CDR1 SGHAT, CDR2 FQNNGV. In DNA form, the CDR3 reads TGTGCCAGCAGCCCAAACAATGAGCAGTTCTTC. As protein: CASSPNNEQFF.

In the case of this clone: Other DNA sequences in the same sample also yield this CDR3. The chain couples TRBV14 to TRBJ2-7; no reliable D call. Deletions cut 1 base from V and 4 bases from J, with 8 bases between. CDR1 is SGHDN and CDR2 is FVKESK in the germline V gene. CDR3 length equals 13 residues. The CDR3 loop reads CASSQGSPYEQYF. CDR3 bases: TGTGCCAGCAGCCAAGGGTCTCCTTACGAGCAGTACTTC.

This clone was counted once. The rearrangement links TRBV5-6 to TRBJ1-1; unclear D gene. The CDR3 runs 13 residues. Trimming pared 7 bases from V and 4 bases from J, leaving 14 bases between. In germline, CDR1 is SGHDT, CDR2 YYEEEE. In nucleotides, the CDR3 is TGTGCCAGCTCTACCTGGGGAGGCACTGAAGCTTTCTTT. Translated: CASSTWGGTEAFF.

The genes are TRBV13 and TRBJ2-7, with 14 bases aligning to TRBD2. In germline, CDR1 is PRHDT, CDR2 FYEKMQ (reference sequence). The CDR3 consists of 17 residues. Trimming took 5 bases from V and 3 from J; bases not matched to a gene: 9. The CDR3 reads CASSPTSGGAIDYEQYF. CDR3 DNA sequence: TGTGCCAGCAGCCCGACTAGCGGGGGGGCCATTGACTACGAGCAGTACTTC.

The chain uses TRBV25-1 and TRBJ1-4, with 7 bases matching TRBD1. This CDR3 spans 13 amino acids. In germline, CDR1 is MGHDK, CDR2 SYGVNS. The V and J ends lost 8 bases and 12 bases, in that order; junction bases with no gene match: 12. CDR3 in DNA: TGTGCCAGCCAAGGGGACAGTACCACGGAACTGTTTTTT. Protein sequence: CASQGDSTTELFF.

Note on this clone: One base away lies a much larger clone, so this may be a sequencing read error. The CDR3 DNA reads as TGTGCCAGCAGTCCCCGCACAGATACGCAGTATTTT. Translated, it gives CASSPRTDTQYF. This sequence joins TRBV2 and TRBJ2-3; no firm D call. V dropped 5 bases and J dropped 1 base, with 4 bases sitting between them. The germline V gene encodes CDR1 SNHLY and CDR2 FYNNEI. The CDR3 consists of 12 residues. The variable domain in full, with the rest retrieved from reference TRBV2 and TRBJ2-3, is EPEVTQTPSHQVTQMGQEVILRCVPISNHLYFYWYRQILGQKVEFLVSFYNNEISEKSEIFDDQFSVERPDGSNFTLKIRSTKLEDSAMYFCASSPRTDTQYFGPGTRLTVL.

The gene calls are TRBV5-6 and TRBJ1-5; D uncertain. With 5 bases removed from V and 4 bases from J, the gap between germline ends came to 10 bases. CDR1 SGHDT and CDR2 YYEEEE come from the germline V gene. The CDR3 is 13 amino acids. The CDR3 sequence is CASSEGWNQPQHF. The CDR3 nucleotides are TGTGCCAGCAGTGAAGGGTGGAATCAGCCCCAGCATTTT.

The chain carries TRBV4-3 and TRBJ1-2, with D maybe TRBD1 (5 bases). Between the trimmed V and J ends, which lost 0 bases and 3 bases, there was a span of 11 bases. The CDR3 consists of 15 residues. Germline lookup yields CDR1 LGHNA and CDR2 YSLEER. The CDR3 spells CASSQEGDGDYGYTF. CDR3 sequence (DNA): TGCGCCAGCAGCCAAGAAGGGGACGGCGACTATGGCTACACCTTC.

The CDR3, as DNA: TGCGCCAGCAGTAGCGGGACAGGGGGCCCGAACGGGGAGCTGTTTTTT. Translation gives CASSSGTGGPNGELFF. The gene calls are TRBV5-1 and TRBJ2-2; 12 nucleotides agree with TRBD1. The CDR3 length is 16 residues. Germline V gene sequence: CDR1 SGHRS, CDR2 YFSETQ. V lost 5 bases to trimming and J lost 7 bases; unmatched junction nucleotides: 9.

The chain employs TRBV29-1 and TRBJ1-2; 7 bases are shared with TRBD1. The germline V gene has CDR1 SQVTM and CDR2 ANQGSEA. This CDR3 has 18 residues. J was trimmed by 3 bases and V by 1 base; bases with no gene match: 17. CDR3 sequence reads: CSVEAYRTGDLLYYGYTF. CDR3 coding DNA: TGCAGCGTTGAAGCCTACAGGACAGGCGACCTTTTATACTATGGCTACACCTTC.

Notes on this clone: This CDR3 is also generated by other DNA sequences in the sample. V usage is TRBV6-1 and J usage is TRBJ1-1, with TRBD1 matching 8 bases. The trim removed 6 bases at V and 5 bases at J, leaving 5 bases unmatched. CDR1 and CDR2 (germline): MNHNS, SASEGT. The CDR3 totals 13 residues. CDR3 region: CASSDRGGTEAFF. Here the CDR3 DNA reads TGTGCCAGCAGCGACAGGGGCGGGACTGAAGCTTTCTTT.